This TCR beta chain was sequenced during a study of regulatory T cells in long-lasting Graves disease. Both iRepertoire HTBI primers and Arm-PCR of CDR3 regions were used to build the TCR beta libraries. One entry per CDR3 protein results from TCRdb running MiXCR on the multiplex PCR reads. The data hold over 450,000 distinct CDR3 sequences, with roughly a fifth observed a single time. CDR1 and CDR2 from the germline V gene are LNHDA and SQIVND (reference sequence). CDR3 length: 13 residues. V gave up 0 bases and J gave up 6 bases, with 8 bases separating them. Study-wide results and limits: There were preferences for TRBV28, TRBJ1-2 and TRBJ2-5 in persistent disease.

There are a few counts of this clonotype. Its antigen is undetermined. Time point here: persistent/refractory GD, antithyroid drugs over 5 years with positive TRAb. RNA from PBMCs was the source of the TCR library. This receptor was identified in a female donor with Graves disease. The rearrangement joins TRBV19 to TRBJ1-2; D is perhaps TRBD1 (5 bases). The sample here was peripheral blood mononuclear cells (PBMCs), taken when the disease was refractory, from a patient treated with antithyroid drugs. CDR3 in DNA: TGTGCCAGTAGTATAGAGAGGGGAAATGGCTACACCTTC. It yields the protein CASSIERGNGYTF.